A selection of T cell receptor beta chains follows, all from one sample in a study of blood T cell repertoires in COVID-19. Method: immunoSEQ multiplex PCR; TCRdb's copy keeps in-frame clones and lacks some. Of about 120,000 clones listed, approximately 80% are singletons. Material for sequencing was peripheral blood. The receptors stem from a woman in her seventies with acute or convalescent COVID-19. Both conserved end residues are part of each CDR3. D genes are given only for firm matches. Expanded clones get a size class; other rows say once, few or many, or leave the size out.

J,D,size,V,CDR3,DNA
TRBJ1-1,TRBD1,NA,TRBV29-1,CSVDTTGVTEAFF,TGCAGCGTTGATACGACAGGGGTCACTGAAGCTTTCTTT
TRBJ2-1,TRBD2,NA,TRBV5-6,CASSLRGGLNEQFF,TGTGCCAGCAGCTTGCGGGGGGGGCTCAATGAGCAGTTCTTC
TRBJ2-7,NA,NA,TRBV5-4,CASSFRDLIRYEQYF,TGTGCCAGCAGCTTCAGGGACTTGATCCGCTACGAGCAGTACTTC
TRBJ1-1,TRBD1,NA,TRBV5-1,CASSQGTGAMNTEAFF,TGCGCCAGCAGCCAAGGGACAGGGGCCATGAACACTGAAGCTTTCTTT
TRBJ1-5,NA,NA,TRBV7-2,CASSLDGDNQPQHF,TGTGCCAGCAGCTTAGACGGGGACAATCAGCCCCAGCATTTT
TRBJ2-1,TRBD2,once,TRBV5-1,CASGSSGGAYNEQFF,TGCGCCAGCGGCTCTAGCGGGGGGGCCTACAATGAGCAGTTCTTC
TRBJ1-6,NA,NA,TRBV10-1,CASSGSEPFSPLHF,TGCGCCAGCAGTGGGTCGGAGCCGTTTTCACCCCTCCACTTT
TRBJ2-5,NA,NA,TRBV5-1,CASSLGDRRGETQYF,TGCGCCAGCAGCCTGGGGGACAGGCGGGGGGAGACCCAGTACTTC
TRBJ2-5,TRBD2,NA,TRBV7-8,CASSSGLAGGQETQYF,TGTGCCAGCAGCTCAGGACTAGCGGGGGGGCAAGAGACCCAGTACTTC
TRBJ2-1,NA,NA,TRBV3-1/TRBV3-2,CASSPQGYHEQFF,TGTGCCAGCAGCCCCCAGGGTTACCATGAGCAGTTCTTC
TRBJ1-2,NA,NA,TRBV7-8,CASSLALSRGIADGYTF,TGTGCCAGCAGCTTAGCGCTAAGTAGGGGTATCGCTGATGGCTACACCTTC
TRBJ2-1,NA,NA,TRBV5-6,CASSLVINNEQFF,TGTGCCAGCAGCTTGGTCATCAACAATGAGCAGTTCTTC
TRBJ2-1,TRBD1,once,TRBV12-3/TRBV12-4,CASQTRTGAPFF,TGTGCCAGCCAGACAAGGACAGGGGCACCCTTCTTC
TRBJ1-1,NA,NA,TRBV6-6,CASSSPLRAGTEAFF,TGTGCCAGCAGTTCCCCCCTGAGGGCGGGCACTGAAGCTTTCTTT
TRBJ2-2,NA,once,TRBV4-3,CASSRDFLNTGELFF,TGCGCCAGCAGCCGGGACTTTTTGAACACCGGGGAGCTGTTTTTT
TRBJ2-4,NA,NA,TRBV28,CASIPGQGSSKNIQYF,TGTGCCAGCATCCCAGGGCAGGGTAGTTCCAAAAACATTCAGTACTTC
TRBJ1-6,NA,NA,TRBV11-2,CASSPRPLLSSYNSPLHF,TGTGCCAGCAGCCCTAGGCCCCTTCTCAGCTCCTATAATTCACCCCTCCACTTT
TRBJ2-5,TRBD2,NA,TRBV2,CASRQAGGRGETQYF,TGTGCCAGCAGACAAGCGGGGGGGCGCGGAGAGACCCAGTACTTC
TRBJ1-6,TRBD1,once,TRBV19,CASDDRGNSPLHF,TGTGCCAGCGATGACAGGGGTAATTCACCCCTCCACTTT
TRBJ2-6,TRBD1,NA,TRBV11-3,CASSTRRGQGAQGANVLTF,TGTGCCAGCAGCACCCGAAGGGGACAGGGGGCGCAGGGGGCCAACGTCCTGACTTTC
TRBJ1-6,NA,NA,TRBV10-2,CASSEFGALATSPLHF,TGCGCCAGCAGTGAGTTTGGGGCGCTCGCGACGTCACCCCTCCACTTT
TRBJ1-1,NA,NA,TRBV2,CASSEVGPVNTEAFF,TGTGCCAGCAGTGAAGTGGGCCCGGTGAACACTGAAGCTTTCTTT
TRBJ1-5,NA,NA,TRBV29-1,CSVSSGSGDQPQHF,TGCAGCGTTTCATCAGGGTCTGGCGATCAGCCCCAGCATTTT
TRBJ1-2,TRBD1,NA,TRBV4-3,CASSQHPVKGQANYGYTF,TGCGCCAGCAGCCAACACCCAGTTAAGGGACAGGCCAACTATGGCTACACCTTC
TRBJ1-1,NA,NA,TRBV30,CACTGSLMKDTEAFF,TGTGCCTGTACGGGGTCCCTCATGAAGGACACTGAAGCTTTCTTT
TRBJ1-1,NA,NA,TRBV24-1,CATSDPRTANTEAFF,TGTGCCACCAGTGATCCTAGGACAGCCAACACTGAAGCTTTCTTT
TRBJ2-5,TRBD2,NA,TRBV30,CAWSSGGARTQYF,TGTGCCTGGAGTAGCGGGGGGGCCCGCACCCAGTACTTC
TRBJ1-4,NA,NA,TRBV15,CATSRETGPNEKLFF,TGTGCCACCAGCAGAGAAACAGGGCCTAATGAAAAACTGTTTTTT